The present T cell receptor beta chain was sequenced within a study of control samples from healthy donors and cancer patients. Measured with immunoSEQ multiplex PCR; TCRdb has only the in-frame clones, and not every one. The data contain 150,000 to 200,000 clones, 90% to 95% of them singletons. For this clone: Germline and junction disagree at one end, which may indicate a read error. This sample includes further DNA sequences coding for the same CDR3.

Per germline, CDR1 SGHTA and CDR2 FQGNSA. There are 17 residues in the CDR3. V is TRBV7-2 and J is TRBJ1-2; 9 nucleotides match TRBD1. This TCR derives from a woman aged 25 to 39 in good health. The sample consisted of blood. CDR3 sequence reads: CASSNTIQGALNYGYTF. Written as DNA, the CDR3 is TGTGCCAGCAGCAACACCATACAGGGGGCCCTTAACTATGGCTACACTTTC. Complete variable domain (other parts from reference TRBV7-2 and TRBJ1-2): GAGVSQSPSNKVTEKGKDVELRCDPISGHTALYWYRQSLGQGLEFLIYFQGNSAPDKSGLPSDRFSAERTGGSVSTLTIQRTQQEDSAVYLCASSNTIQGALNYGYTFGSGTRLTVV.